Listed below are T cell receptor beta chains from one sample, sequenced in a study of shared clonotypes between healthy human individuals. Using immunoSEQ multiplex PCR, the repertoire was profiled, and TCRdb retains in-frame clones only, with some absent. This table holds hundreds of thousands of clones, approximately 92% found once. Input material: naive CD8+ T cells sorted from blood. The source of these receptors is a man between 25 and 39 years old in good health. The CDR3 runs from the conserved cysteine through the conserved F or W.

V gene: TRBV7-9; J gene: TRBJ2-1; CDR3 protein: CASSLDSGNEQFF
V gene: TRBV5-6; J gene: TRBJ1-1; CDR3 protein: CASRSQGTEAFF
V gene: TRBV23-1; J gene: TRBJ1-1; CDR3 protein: CASSHGDRGRLPKNTEAFF
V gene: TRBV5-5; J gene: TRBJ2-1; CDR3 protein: CASSPPTSGYNEQFF
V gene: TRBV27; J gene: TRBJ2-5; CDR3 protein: CASSLVGRETQYF
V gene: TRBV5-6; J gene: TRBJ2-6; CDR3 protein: CASSFSGANVLTF
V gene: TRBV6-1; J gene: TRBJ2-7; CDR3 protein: CASSARRPYEQYF
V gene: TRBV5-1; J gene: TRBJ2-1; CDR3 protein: CASRLSETLNNEQFF
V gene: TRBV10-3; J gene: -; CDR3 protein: CAIRDGTYEQYF
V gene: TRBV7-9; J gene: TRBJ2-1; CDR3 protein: CASSLFPFDGSYNEQFF
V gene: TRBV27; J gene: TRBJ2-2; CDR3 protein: CASTLAGRLNTGELFF
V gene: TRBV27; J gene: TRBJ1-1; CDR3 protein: CASSNYRVNTEAFF
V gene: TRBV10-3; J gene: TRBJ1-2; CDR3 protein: CAISVQGADGYTF
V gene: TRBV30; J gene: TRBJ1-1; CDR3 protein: CAWSRTGPEAFF
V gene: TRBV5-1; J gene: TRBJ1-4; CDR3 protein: CASSLVGRGEKLFF
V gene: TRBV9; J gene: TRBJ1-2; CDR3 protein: CASSVGAGGPYSTYGYTF
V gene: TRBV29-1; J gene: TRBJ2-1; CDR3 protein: CSVGEQFF
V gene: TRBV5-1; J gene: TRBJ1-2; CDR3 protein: CASSLSGGPNYGYTF
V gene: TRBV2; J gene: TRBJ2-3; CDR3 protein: CASSEEVSDTQYF
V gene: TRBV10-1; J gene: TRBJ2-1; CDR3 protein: CASQLAVSSYNEQFF
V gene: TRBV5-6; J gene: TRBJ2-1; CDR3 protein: CASSLVSSSGRAGEQFF
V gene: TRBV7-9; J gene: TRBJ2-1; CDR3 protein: CASSWLAGVLGYNEQFF
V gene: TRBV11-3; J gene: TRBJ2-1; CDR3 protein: CASSPRTGNNEQFF
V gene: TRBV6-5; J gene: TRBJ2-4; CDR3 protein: CASSYGFGNIQYF
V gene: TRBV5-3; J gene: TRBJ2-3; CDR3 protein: CARSSPVGSTDTQYF
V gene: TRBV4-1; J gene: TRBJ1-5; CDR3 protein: CASSQEPGFRNQPQHF
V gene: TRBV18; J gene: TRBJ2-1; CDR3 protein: CASSPPLVF
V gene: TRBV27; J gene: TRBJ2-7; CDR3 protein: CASSPQGNYEQYF
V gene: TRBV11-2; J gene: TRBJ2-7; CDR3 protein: CASSLAGRDYEQYF
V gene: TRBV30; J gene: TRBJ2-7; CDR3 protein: CAWSRGTSGASSYEQYF
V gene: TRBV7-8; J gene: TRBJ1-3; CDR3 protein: CASNRDGGASGNTIYF
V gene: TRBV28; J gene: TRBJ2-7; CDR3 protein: CASSETLYEQYF
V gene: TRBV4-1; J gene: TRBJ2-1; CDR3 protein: CASSHADYFNEQFF
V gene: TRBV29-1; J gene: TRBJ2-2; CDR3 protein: CSAGLDPGELFF
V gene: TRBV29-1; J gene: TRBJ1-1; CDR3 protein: CSGIPGVSTEAFF
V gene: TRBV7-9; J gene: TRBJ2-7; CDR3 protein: CASSLALAGVKEQYF
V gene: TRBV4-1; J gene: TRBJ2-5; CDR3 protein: CASSLQGAFETQYF
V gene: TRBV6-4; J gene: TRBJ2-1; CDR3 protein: CASRNLGTSGSHEQFF
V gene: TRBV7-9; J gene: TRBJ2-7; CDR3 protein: CASSPGPSEQYF
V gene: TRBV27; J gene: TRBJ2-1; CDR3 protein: CASSHPPNEQFF
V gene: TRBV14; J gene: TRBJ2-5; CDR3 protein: CASQGGSQETQYF
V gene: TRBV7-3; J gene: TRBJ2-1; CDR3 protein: CASSSTGTSGHNEQFF
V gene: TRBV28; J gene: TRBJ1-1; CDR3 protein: CASRRPLNTEAFF
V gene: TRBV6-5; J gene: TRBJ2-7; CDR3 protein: CASSYSTGPRTYEQYF
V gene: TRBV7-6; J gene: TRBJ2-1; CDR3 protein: CASSLGGGSVHNEQFF
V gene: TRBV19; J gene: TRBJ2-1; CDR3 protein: CASRYGGRANPGNEQFF
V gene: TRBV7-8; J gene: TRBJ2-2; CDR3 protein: CASSLSRDGAGSNTGELFF
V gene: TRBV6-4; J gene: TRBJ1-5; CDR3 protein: CASSDGETQAINQPQHF
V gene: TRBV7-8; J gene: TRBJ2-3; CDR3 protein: CASSWTEAYTDTQYF
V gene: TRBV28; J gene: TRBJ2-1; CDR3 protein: CASSDSSVYNEQFF
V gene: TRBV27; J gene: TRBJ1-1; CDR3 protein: CASSSTVMNTEAFF
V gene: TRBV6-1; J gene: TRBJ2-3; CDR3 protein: CASSPRTGPDTQYF
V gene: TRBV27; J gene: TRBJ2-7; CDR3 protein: CASSWAGDASYEQYF
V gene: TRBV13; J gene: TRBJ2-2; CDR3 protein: CASSLAEDAYTGELFF
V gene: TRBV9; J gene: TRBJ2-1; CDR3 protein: CASSVAGVYNEQFF
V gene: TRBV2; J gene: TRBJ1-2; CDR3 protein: CASSEEPWGRGLLPVF
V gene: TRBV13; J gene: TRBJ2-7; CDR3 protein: CASSLRGEGVYEQYF
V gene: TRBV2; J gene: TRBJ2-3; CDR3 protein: CASLGGVGIAQYF